The 27 T cell receptor beta chains below all came from one sample that was sequenced in a study of T-cell memory formation after mild COVID-19. TCRdb reprocessed the 5' RACE reads via MiXCR and lists one record per CDR3 protein. Of over 40,000 distinct CDR3 sequences in the sample, around 12% are singletons; the top ten hold approximately 24%. The sample taken for sequencing was PBMCs or a T cell subset sorted from them (not recorded which). The receptor set was obtained from a man aged 18 to 30 who had mild COVID-19 (a few samples of this study predate the infection). Cell type and time point are not known.

V usage is TRBV7-8 and J usage is TRBJ2-5; TRBD1 is a possible D gene (6 bases). Between the trimmed V and J ends, which lost 7 bases and 1 base, there was a span of 13 bases. The CDR3 has 14 residues. Germline values: CDR1 SGHVS, CDR2 FQNEAQ. This CDR3 is CASTPGQIQETQYF. CDR3 DNA: TGTGCCAGCACCCCCGGACAGATCCAAGAGACCCAGTACTTC.

This chain links TRBV20-1 with TRBJ1-2; D uncertain. V was pared by 5 bases and J by 7 bases, with 8 bases between. This CDR3 has 10 amino acids. Germline CDR1 and CDR2: DFQATT and SNEGSKA (reference sequence). The CDR3 nucleotides read TGCAGTGCTCACCGTTCTGGCTACACCTTC. This encodes CSAHRSGYTF.

This clonotype was counted only a few times. The V gene is TRBV7-2, the J gene TRBJ1-4; 12 positions match TRBD1. V lost 2 bases, J lost 6 bases, and 10 bases stayed unmatched. The CDR3 extends over 18 amino acids. Germline CDR1 reads SGHTA; CDR2 reads FQGNSA. CDR3 sequence: CASSLTSPGTGGDEKLFF. DNA for the CDR3: TGTGCCAGCAGCTTAACCTCCCCCGGGACAGGGGGCGATGAAAAACTGTTTTTT.

This clonotype was seen ten or more times. The gene calls are TRBV27 and TRBJ2-5, with 7 nucleotides matching TRBD2. This CDR3 comprises 13 residues. Germline CDR1 reads MNHEY; CDR2 reads SMNVEV (reference sequence). The J segment lost 4 bases and the V segment lost 5 bases, leaving 4 bases of the junction unmatched. CDR3 bases: TGTGCCAGCAGTCTGGGGGGGGGAGAGACCCAGTACTTC. Its translation is CASSLGGGETQYF.

The V and J genes are TRBV12-3 or TRBV12-4 and TRBJ1-4; D call uncertain. With 6 bases removed from V and 0 bases from J, the gap between germline ends came to 17 bases. The CDR3 extends over 17 amino acids. CDR3 in amino acids: CASRSRGRLATNEKLFF. CDR3 sequence (DNA): TGTGCCAGCAGGTCCCGCGGCCGACTTGCAACTAATGAAAAACTGTTTTTT.

The gene calls are TRBV7-8 and TRBJ2-5; a possible D gene is TRBD1 (6 bases). The V gene's germline CDR1 is SGHVS and CDR2 FQNEAQ. V was trimmed by 7 bases and J by 1 base, leaving 16 bases between them. This CDR3 region has 15 residues. CDR3 sequence: CASNRIGGAQETQYF. The DNA of the CDR3 is TGTGCCAGCAACCGTATAGGGGGAGCCCAAGAGACCCAGTACTTC.

The V and J genes are TRBV5-1 and TRBJ2-3; TRBD1 matches 8 bases. The CDR3 is 16 amino acids. The ends lost 1 base at V and 5 bases at J; junction bases unmatched: 9. Germline V gene sequence: CDR1 SGHRS, CDR2 YFSETQ. CDR3 in DNA: TGCGCCAGCAGCTTGTCGGCGACAGGGGTTGGAGATACGCAGTATTTT. Translating it yields CASSLSATGVGDTQYF.

This clonotype was recorded many times. The chain carries TRBV4-1 and TRBJ1-1, with TRBD1 as a possible D gene (6 bases). The CDR3 has 14 amino acids. Trimming cost V 3 bases and J 4 bases, with 12 bases left between them. Germline assignment: CDR1 MGHRA and CDR2 YSYEKL. The DNA of the CDR3 is TGCGCCAGCAGCCAGGGAGGGGGTGGCACTGAAGCTTTCTTT. Translated, it gives CASSQGGGGTEAFF.

The V call is TRBV15, the J call TRBJ1-5; no clear D. The CDR3 extends over 14 amino acids. With 0 bases removed from V and 9 bases from J, the gap between germline ends came to 12 bases. The germline gives CDR1 LNHNV, CDR2 YYDKDF (reference sequence). The CDR3 is CATSREPTGRPQHF. In nucleotides, the CDR3 is TGTGCCACCAGCAGAGAACCGACTGGTCGGCCCCAGCATTTT.

The chain uses TRBV3-1 and TRBJ2-5, with 7 bases that match TRBD2. This CDR3 has 13 residues. CDR1 and CDR2 from the germline V gene are LGHDT and YNNKEL (reference sequence). V was clipped by 4 bases and J by 2 bases; unmatched bases: 1. The CDR3 is CASSRRGQETQYF. The CDR3 DNA is TGTGCCAGCAGCCGGCGGGGGCAAGAGACCCAGTACTTC.

This clonotype has at least ten counts. This sequence joins TRBV7-2 and TRBJ2-5, with D uncertain. The CDR3 sequence is 14 residues long. Looked up from germline, CDR1 is SGHTA and CDR2 is FQGNSA. V dropped 1 base and J dropped 4 bases, with 10 bases sitting between them. CDR3 protein: CASSLGALVETQYF. In DNA, the CDR3 is TGTGCCAGCAGCTTAGGGGCGCTAGTAGAGACCCAGTACTTC.

Only a few counts were recorded for this clonotype. The rearrangement uses TRBV4-3 and TRBJ2-7; 9 bases fit TRBD2. Germline lookup yields CDR1 LGHNA and CDR2 YSLEER. V was clipped by 2 bases and J by 5 bases; unmatched bases: 13. The CDR3 extends over 17 amino acids. The CDR3 reads CASSQQLGSGGMNEQYF. The DNA of the CDR3 is TGCGCCAGCAGCCAACAGCTAGGCAGCGGGGGGATGAACGAGCAGTACTTC.

This clonotype was picked up a small number of times. The rearrangement links TRBV5-6 to TRBJ2-5; D perhaps matches TRBD1 (5 bases). CDR1 is SGHDT and CDR2 is YYEEEE in the germline V gene. This CDR3 contains 14 residues. Between the trimmed V and J ends, which lost 3 bases and 5 bases, there was a span of 14 bases. The CDR3 DNA reads TGTGCCAGCAGCTCTTTGACAGTGGGGGAGACCCAGTACTTC. This sequence encodes CASSSLTVGETQYF.

This clonotype showed up many times. The chain is built from TRBV7-9 and TRBJ1-2, with no clear D. Trimming cost V 7 bases and J 1 base, with 13 bases left between them. Germline V CDR1 and CDR2: SEHNR, FQNEAQ (reference sequence). There are 14 residues in the CDR3. The CDR3 DNA is TGTGCCAGCACCAGAGATGGGAATAACTATGGCTACACCTTC. Protein product: CASTRDGNNYGYTF.

In this sample, this clonotype turned up many times. The genes are TRBV5-1 and TRBJ2-5; D gene unclear. The CDR3 runs 13 residues. Trimming stripped 3 bases from V and 1 base from J, with 7 bases between. Per germline, CDR1 SGHRS and CDR2 YFSETQ. The CDR3 DNA reads as TGCGCCAGCAGCTCCTTTACCCAAGAGACCCAGTACTTC. Protein product: CASSSFTQETQYF.

This clonotype has only one observation. The germline gene is not matched at one end of the junction; a read error may be the cause. The chain carries TRBV6-5 and TRBJ1-6; D remains unclear. CDR3 length equals 12 residues. The germline CDR1 and CDR2 sequences are MNHEY and SVGAGI. CDR3 loop: CDSSFLNSPLHF. The CDR3 coding sequence is TGTGACAGCAGCTTTCTTAATTCACCCCTCCACTTT.

The V gene is TRBV12-3 or TRBV12-4, the J gene TRBJ2-3, with a possible D match to TRBD1 (5 bases). The CDR3 runs 13 residues. V gave up 3 bases and J gave up 4 bases, with 8 bases separating them. The CDR3 protein is CASSFWGSDTQYF. The DNA of the CDR3 is TGTGCCAGCAGTTTCTGGGGCTCAGATACGCAGTATTTT.

The sample holds many counts of this clonotype. V usage is TRBV5-1 and J usage is TRBJ1-1; no definite D call. With 0 bases removed from V and 6 bases from J, the gap between germline ends came to 9 bases. CDR3 length equals 13 residues. CDR1 is SGHRS, CDR2 YFSETQ, per germline. CDR3 in DNA: TGCGCCAGCAGCTTGGAAGGGTTAGCTGAAGCTTTCTTT. The encoded protein is CASSLEGLAEAFF.

The chain combines TRBV10-3 with TRBJ1-5, with TRBD1 as a possible D gene (6 bases). Germline assignment: CDR1 ENHRY and CDR2 SYGVKD. Trimming shortened V by 2 bases and J by 0 bases, and 8 bases separated the two germline ends. The length of the CDR3 is 15 residues. The CDR3 DNA is TGTGCCATCAGTGAGAGGGGGGATAGCAATCAGCCCCAGCATTTT. It codes for CAISERGDSNQPQHF.

The chain is built from TRBV5-1 and TRBJ2-5; the D gene is possibly TRBD2 (6 bases). Germline V lookup: CDR1 SGHRS, CDR2 YFSETQ. The CDR3 is made up of 16 amino acids. V shed 1 base and J shed 2 bases, with 15 bases lying between them. The CDR3 sequence is CASSLRLGGDQETQYF. For the CDR3, the DNA is TGCGCCAGCAGCTTGCGGCTCGGGGGAGATCAAGAGACCCAGTACTTC.

This clonotype has more than one count but fewer than ten. This chain uses TRBV6-1 with TRBJ2-1; unclear D gene. V lost 5 bases to trimming and J lost 5 bases, with 10 bases between them. The germline V gene encodes CDR1 MNHNS and CDR2 SASEGT. CDR3 length: 13 amino acids. The CDR3 DNA follows: TGTGCCAGCAGTCCCCAACCTCACAATGAGCAGTTCTTC. This codes for CASSPQPHNEQFF.

This clonotype was detected many times. This sequence joins TRBV12-3 or TRBV12-4 and TRBJ2-3; 9 bases agree with TRBD2. The CDR3 is 16 residues long. The junction had 13 bases not matched to a gene; V was cut back by 7 bases and J by 5 bases. The CDR3 DNA sequence: TGTGCCAGCACCACCCGGCCTAGCGGGGCGGGAGATACGCAGTATTTT. Protein product: CASTTRPSGAGDTQYF.

V and J are TRBV20-1 and TRBJ2-7, with D uncertain. This CDR3 has 9 amino acids. CDR1 is DFQATT and CDR2 is SNEGSKA in the germline V gene (reference sequence). The CDR3 sequence: CAFPCEQYV. The CDR3 DNA reads TGCGCCTTCCCCTGCGAGCAGTACGTC.

A few counts support this clonotype. V gene TRBV12-3 or TRBV12-4 combines with J gene TRBJ2-1; no definite D call. This CDR3 region has 12 residues. The V end was cut by 6 bases, the J end by 10 bases, with 13 bases between. Written as DNA, the CDR3 is TGTGCCAGCAGGCTCCCTGGGAAGGAGCAGTTCTTC. Translation gives CASRLPGKEQFF.

This rearrangement joins TRBV7-9 to TRBJ2-3, with D perhaps TRBD2 (5 bases). Trimming took off 2 bases at V and 2 bases at J, with 8 bases between the two ends. The CDR3 consists of 14 residues. Germline loops: CDR1 SEHNR, CDR2 FQNEAQ (reference sequence). Here the CDR3 reads CASSLYGDTDTQYF. The CDR3 nucleotides are TGTGCCAGCAGCTTATACGGGGACACAGATACGCAGTATTTT.

This clonotype was detected a few times. CDR3 region: CASSPPRGPRRGGYTF. Here the CDR3 DNA reads TGCGCCAGCAGCCCCCCTCGGGGGCCTCGAAGAGGTGGCTACACCTTC. The genes are TRBV4-1 and TRBJ1-2; a possible D gene is TRBD1 (6 bases). CDR1 MGHRA and CDR2 YSYEKL come from the germline V gene. V lost 4 bases and J 7 bases, leaving 22 bases between the germline ends. The CDR3 consists of 16 residues.

J is TRBJ1-1 and V is TRBV21-1; the table names TRBD1, a call not compared with the DNA. TRBV21-1 has pseudogene status. CDR3 size: 14 residues. The CDR3 spells CASSKDRVNTEAFF. In nucleotides, the CDR3 is TGTGCCAGCAGCAAAGACAGGGTGAACACTGAAGCTTTCTTT.